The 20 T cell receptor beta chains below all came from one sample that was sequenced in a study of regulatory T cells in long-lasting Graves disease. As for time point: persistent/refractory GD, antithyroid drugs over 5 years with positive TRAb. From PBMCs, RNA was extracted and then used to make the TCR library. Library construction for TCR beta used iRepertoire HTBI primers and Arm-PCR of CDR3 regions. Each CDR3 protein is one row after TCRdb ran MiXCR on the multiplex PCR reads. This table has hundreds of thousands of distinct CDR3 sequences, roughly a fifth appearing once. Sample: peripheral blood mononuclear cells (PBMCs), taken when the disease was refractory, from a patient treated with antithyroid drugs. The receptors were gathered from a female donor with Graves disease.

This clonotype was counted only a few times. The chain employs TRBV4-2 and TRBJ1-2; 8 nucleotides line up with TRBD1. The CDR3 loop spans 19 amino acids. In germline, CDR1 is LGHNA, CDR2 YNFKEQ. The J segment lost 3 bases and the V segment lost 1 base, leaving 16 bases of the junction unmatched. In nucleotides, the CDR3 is TGTGCCAGCAGCCAAGCGACAGGGGTCCAGAAAGCAGAAGACTATGGCTACACCTTC. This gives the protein CASSQATGVQKAEDYGYTF.

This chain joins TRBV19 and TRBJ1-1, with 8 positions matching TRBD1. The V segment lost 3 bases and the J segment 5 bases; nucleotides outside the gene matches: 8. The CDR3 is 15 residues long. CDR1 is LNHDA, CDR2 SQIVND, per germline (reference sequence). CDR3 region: CASSMWTGTRTEAFF. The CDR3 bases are TGTGCCAGTAGTATGTGGACAGGGACGAGGACTGAAGCTTTCTTT.

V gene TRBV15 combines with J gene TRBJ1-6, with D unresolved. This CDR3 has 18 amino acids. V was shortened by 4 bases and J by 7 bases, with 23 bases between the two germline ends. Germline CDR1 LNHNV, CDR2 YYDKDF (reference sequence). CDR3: CATSTLPRLGKENSPLHF. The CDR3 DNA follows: TGTGCCACCAGCACTCTTCCAAGACTCGGGAAGGAAAATTCACCCCTCCACTTT.

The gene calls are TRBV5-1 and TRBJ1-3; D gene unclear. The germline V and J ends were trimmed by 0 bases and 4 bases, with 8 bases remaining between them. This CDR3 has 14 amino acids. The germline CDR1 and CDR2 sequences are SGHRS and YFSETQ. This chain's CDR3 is CASSLEGLGNTIYF. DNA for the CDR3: TGCGCCAGCAGCTTGGAAGGGCTGGGAAACACCATATATTTT.

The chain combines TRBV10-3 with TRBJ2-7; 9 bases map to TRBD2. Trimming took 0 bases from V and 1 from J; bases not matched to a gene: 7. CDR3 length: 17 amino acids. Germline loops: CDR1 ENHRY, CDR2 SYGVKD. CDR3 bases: TGTGCCATCAGTGAGTCCCTAGCGGGGAATCATTCCTACGAGCAGTACTTC. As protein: CAISESLAGNHSYEQYF.

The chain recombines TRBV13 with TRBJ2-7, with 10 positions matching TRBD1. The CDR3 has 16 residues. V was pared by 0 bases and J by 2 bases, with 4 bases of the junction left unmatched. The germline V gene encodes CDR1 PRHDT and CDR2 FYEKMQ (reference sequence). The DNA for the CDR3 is TGTGCCAGCAGCTTAGGGGGACAGGGGCTCGCCTACGAGCAGTACTTC. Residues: CASSLGGQGLAYEQYF.

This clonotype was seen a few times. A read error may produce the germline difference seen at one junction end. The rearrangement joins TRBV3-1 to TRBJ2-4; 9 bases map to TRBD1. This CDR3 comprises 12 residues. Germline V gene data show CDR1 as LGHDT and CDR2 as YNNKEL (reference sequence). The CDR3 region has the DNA TGTGCCAGCAGCCAAGAACAAAGGGACAGGGTCTTC. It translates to CASSQEQRDRVF. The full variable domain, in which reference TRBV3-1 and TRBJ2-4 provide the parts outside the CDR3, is DTAVSQTPKYLVTQMGNDKSIKCEQNLGHDTMYWYKQDSKKFLKIMFSYNNKELIINETVPNRFSPKSPDKAHLNLHINSLELGDSAVYFCASSQEQRDRVFGAGTRLSVL.

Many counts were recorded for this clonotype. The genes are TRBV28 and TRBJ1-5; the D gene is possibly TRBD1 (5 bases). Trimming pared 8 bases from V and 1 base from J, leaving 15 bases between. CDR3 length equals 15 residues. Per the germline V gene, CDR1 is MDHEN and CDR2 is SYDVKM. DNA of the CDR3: TGTGCCAGCTCGCCCACTGAGGGGAGCAATCAGCCCCAGCATTTT. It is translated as CASSPTEGSNQPQHF.

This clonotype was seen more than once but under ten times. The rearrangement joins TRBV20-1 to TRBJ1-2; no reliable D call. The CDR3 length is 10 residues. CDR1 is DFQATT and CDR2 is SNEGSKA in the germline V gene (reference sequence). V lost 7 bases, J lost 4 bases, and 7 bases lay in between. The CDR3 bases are TGCAGTGGTTACGGCTATGGCTACACCTTC. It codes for CSGYGYGYTF.

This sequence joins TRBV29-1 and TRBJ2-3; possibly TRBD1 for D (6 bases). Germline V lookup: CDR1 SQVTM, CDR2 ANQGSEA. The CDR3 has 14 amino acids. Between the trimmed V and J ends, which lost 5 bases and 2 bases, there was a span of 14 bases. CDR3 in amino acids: CSVSPTGYTDTQYF. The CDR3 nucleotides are TGCAGCGTTTCTCCCACAGGGTACACAGATACGCAGTATTTT.

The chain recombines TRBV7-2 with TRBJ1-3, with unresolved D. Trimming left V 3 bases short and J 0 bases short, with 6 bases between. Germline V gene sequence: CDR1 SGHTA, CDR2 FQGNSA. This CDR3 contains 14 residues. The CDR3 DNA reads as TGTGCCAGCAGCTTGGTCAACTCTGGAAACACCATATATTTT. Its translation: CASSLVNSGNTIYF.

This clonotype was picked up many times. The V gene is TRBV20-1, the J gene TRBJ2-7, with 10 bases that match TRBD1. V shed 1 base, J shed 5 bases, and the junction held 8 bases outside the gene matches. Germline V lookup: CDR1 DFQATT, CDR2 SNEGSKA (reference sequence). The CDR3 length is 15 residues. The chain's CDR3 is CSARVISDRGDEQYF. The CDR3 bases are TGCAGTGCTAGAGTGATTTCGGACAGGGGGGACGAGCAGTACTTC.

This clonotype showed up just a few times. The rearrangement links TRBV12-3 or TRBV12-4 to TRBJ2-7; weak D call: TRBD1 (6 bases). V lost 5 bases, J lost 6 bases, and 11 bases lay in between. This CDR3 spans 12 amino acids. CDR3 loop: CASSKQGSEQYF. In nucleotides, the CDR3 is TGTGCCAGCAGTAAACAGGGATCCGAGCAGTACTTC.

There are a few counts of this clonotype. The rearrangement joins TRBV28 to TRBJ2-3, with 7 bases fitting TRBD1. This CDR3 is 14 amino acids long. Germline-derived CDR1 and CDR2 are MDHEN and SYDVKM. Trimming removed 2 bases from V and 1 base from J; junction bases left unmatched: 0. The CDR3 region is CASSLTGGTDTQYF. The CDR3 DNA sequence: TGTGCCAGCAGTTTAACAGGGGGCACAGATACGCAGTATTTT.

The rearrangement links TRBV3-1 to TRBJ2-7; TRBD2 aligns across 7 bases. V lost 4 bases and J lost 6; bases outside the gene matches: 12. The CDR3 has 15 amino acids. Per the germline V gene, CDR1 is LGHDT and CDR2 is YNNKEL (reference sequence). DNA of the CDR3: TGTGCCAGCAGCCGCACAGCGGGGCCGCTGGGCGAGCAGTACTTC. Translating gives CASSRTAGPLGEQYF.

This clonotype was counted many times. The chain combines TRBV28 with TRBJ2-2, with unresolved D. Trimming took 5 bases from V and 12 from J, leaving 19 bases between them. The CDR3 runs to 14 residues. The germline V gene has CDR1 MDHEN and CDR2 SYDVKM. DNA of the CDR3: TGTGCCAGCAGTACCCACCCGACATCCCCGAAGCTGTTTTTT. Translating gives CASSTHPTSPKLFF.

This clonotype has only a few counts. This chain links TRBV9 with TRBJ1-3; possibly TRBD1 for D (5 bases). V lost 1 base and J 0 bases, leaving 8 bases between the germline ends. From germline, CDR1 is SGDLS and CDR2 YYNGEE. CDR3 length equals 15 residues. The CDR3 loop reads CASSVTGDSGNTIYF. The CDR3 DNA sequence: TGTGCCAGCAGCGTAACGGGGGACTCTGGAAACACCATATATTTT.

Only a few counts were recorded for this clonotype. The CDR3 bases are TGCGCCAGCAGCCCCCTTTTGACAGGGTCGACCTACGAGCAGTACTTC. It yields the protein CASSPLLTGSTYEQYF. The J gene is TRBJ2-7, the V gene TRBV4-1; TRBD1 agrees at 7 bases. V shed 4 bases, J shed 2 bases, and the junction held 11 bases outside the gene matches. CDR1 and CDR2 from the germline V gene are MGHRA and YSYEKL. CDR3 length equals 16 residues.

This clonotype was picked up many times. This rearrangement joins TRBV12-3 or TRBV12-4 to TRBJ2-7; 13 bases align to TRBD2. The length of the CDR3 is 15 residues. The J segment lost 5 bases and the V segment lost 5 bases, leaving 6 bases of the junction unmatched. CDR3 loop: CASSGLAGAVHEQYF. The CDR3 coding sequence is TGTGCCAGCAGTGGACTAGCGGGAGCTGTCCACGAGCAGTACTTC.

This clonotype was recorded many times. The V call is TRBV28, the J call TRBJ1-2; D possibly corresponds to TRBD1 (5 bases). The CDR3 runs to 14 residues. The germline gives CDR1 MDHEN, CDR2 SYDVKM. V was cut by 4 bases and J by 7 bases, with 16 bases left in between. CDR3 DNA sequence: TGTGCCAGCAGTTCACAGGAGCTTTTGCCTGGCTACACCTTC. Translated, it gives CASSSQELLPGYTF.